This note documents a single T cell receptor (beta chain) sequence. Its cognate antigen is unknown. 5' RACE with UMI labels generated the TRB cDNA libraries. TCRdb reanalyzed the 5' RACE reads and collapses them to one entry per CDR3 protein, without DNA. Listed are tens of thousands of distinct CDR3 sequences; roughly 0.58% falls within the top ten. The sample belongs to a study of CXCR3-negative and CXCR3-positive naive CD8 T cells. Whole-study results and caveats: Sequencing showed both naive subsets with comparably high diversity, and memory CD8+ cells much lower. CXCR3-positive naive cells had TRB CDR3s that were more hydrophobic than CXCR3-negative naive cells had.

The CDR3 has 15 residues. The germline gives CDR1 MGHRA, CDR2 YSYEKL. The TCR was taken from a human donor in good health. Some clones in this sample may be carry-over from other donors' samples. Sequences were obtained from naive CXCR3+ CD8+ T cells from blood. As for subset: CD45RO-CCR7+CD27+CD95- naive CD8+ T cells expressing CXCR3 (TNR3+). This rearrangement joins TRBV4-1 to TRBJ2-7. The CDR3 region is CASSQDSGRAYEQYF.